This is a list of T cell receptor beta chains from one sample in a study of blood T cell repertoires in COVID-19. Data came from immunoSEQ multiplex PCR; TCRdb stores just in-frame clones and leaves some out. The sample holds a few hundred thousand clones; around 83% are singletons and the top ten take approximately 5%. The sequenced sample consisted of PBMCs or T cells enriched from blood (not recorded which). The receptors were sampled from a woman between 50 and 59 years old who had recovered from COVID-19. The CDR3 runs from the conserved cysteine through the conserved F or W. The D gene is left open where the match is weak. Clone size, where shown, is once, few, many, or a class for clones that have expanded.

clone_size j_call v_call d_call cdr3_aa cdr3_nt
NA TRBJ2-5 TRBV29-1 TRBD1 CSGIRGGQGYF TGCAGCGGTATCCGCGGGGGACAGGGGTACTTC
NA TRBJ2-1 TRBV30 TRBD2 CAWTPGTSGRFYNEQFF TGTGCCTGGACCCCGGGGACTAGCGGGAGATTCTACAATGAGCAGTTCTTC
NA TRBJ1-4 TRBV7-6 NA CASSLGGNPYNEKLFF TGTGCCAGCAGCCTTGGCGGGAATCCTTATAATGAAAAACTGTTTTTT
NA TRBJ2-5 TRBV18 TRBD1 CASSSRTGVETQYF TGTGCCAGCTCATCCCGGACAGGGGTAGAGACCCAGTACTTC
NA TRBJ1-4 TRBV6-5 NA CASSFRTDIMVKLFF TGTGCCAGCAGTTTTAGGACAGATATAATGGTTAAACTGTTTTTT
NA TRBJ2-1 TRBV4-1 NA CASSQGLVYNEQFF TGCGCCAGCAGCCAAGGACTAGTCTACAATGAGCAGTTCTTC
once TRBJ2-3 TRBV7-2 NA CASSVTVHSVSDTQYF TGTGCCAGCAGCGTCACAGTTCACAGTGTTTCAGATACGCAGTATTTT
once TRBJ2-2 TRBV12-3/TRBV12-4 TRBD1 CASSRQGPGELFF TGTGCCAGCAGTAGACAGGGTCCCGGGGAGCTGTTTTTT
NA TRBJ1-2 TRBV7-2 TRBD1 CASSLRQGTYGYTF TGTGCCAGCAGCTTACGACAGGGGACCTATGGCTACACCTTC
NA TRBJ2-7 TRBV6-2/TRBV6-3 TRBD2 CASSLRGSGTSYEQYF TGTGCCAGCAGCCTCCGCGGTAGCGGGACATCCTACGAGCAGTACTTC
NA TRBJ2-7 TRBV30 TRBD2 CAYNSGLPLEQYF TGTGCCTACAACTCGGGACTACCCCTCGAGCAGTACTTC
NA TRBJ2-3 TRBV3-1/TRBV3-2 TRBD2 CASSLTSGGARDTQYF TGTGCCAGCAGCCTGACTAGCGGGGGGGCCAGAGATACGCAGTATTTT
NA TRBJ2-1 TRBV11-2 TRBD2 CASSSQPGASGTYNEQFF TGTGCCAGCAGCTCACAGCCCGGGGCTAGCGGGACCTACAATGAGCAGTTCTTC
NA TRBJ1-1 TRBV30 TRBD1 CAWIRLVIAGGTEAFF TGTGCCTGGATCAGGTTGGTTATCGCAGGGGGAACTGAAGCTTTCTTT
NA TRBJ2-1 TRBV11-3 TRBD2 CASSLGTSGVDEQFF TGTGCCAGCAGCTTAGGGACTAGCGGTGTCGATGAGCAGTTCTTC
NA TRBJ2-1 TRBV29-1 TRBD2 CSVEEAGDLGNEQFF TGCAGCGTTGAAGAGGCGGGAGACCTGGGGAATGAGCAGTTCTTC
NA TRBJ2-4 TRBV6-2/TRBV6-3 TRBD2 CASSYLGEGAKNIQYF TGTGCCAGCAGTTACTTAGGGGAGGGGGCCAAAAACATTCAGTACTTC
NA TRBJ1-2 TRBV19 NA CASSIAGGVDGYTF TGTGCCAGTAGTATAGCTGGCGGGGTCGATGGCTACACCTTC
NA TRBJ1-1 TRBV19 NA CAIRGRNTEAFF TGTGCCATCAGGGGCCGGAACACTGAAGCTTTCTTT
NA TRBJ1-2 TRBV10-1 TRBD1 CASRNRGGGEYGYTF TGCGCCAGCAGGAACAGGGGGGGAGGCGAGTATGGCTACACCTTC
NA TRBJ2-7 TRBV3-1/TRBV3-2 NA CASSPQGYEQYF TGTGCCAGCAGCCCACAGGGCTACGAGCAGTACTTC
once TRBJ2-6 TRBV5-1 NA CASSLAGVAGANVLTF TGCGCCAGCAGCTTGGCCGGGGTAGCTGGGGCCAACGTCCTGACTTTC
few TRBJ2-7 TRBV6-2/TRBV6-3 TRBD1 CASSSLRGQGIHYEQYF TGTGCCAGCAGTTCCCTGAGGGGGCAGGGGATACACTACGAGCAGTACTTC
NA TRBJ1-2 TRBV12-3/TRBV12-4 NA CASRLIGGGYTF TGTGCCAGCAGGCTAATAGGAGGCGGCTACACCTTC
NA TRBJ2-1 TRBV14 TRBD2 CASSPGTSHTYNEQFF TGTGCCAGCAGCCCGGGGACTAGTCATACCTACAATGAGCAGTTCTTC
NA TRBJ2-7 TRBV7-2 NA CASSLAGGRYEQYF TGTGCCAGCAGCTTAGCCGGCGGTCGCTACGAGCAGTACTTC
NA TRBJ2-1 TRBV11-1 TRBD2 CASSLDAGGRYNEQFF TGTGCCAGCAGCTTAGACGCGGGAGGGAGATACAATGAGCAGTTCTTC
NA TRBJ1-2 TRBV7-9 TRBD1 CASSMDRVTTYGYTF TGTGCCAGCAGCATGGACAGGGTGACTACCTATGGCTACACCTTC
few TRBJ2-7 TRBV2 NA CASSDTGGSYEQYF TGTGCCAGCAGTGATACTGGGGGCAGCTACGAGCAGTACTTC
NA TRBJ2-7 TRBV5-1 NA CASSFGQGIGEQYF TGCGCCAGCAGCTTTGGGCAGGGCATCGGCGAGCAGTACTTC
few TRBJ2-2 TRBV7-9 TRBD1 CASRGDRGNTGELFF TGTGCCAGCAGGGGCGACAGGGGGAACACCGGGGAGCTGTTTTTT
NA TRBJ2-1 TRBV3-1/TRBV3-2 NA CASSQETLWGGEQFF TGTGCCAGCAGCCAAGAGACTCTCTGGGGAGGTGAGCAGTTCTTC
NA TRBJ2-7 TRBV11-3 TRBD1 CASSSGQQGAEQYF TGTGCCAGCAGCTCCGGGCAGCAGGGGGCCGAGCAGTACTTC
NA TRBJ1-5 TRBV7-9 TRBD1 CASSPGTGHNQPQHF TGTGCCAGCAGCCCCGGGACAGGGCATAATCAGCCCCAGCATTTT
once TRBJ1-2 TRBV6-5 NA CASSYSRGINYGYTF TGTGCCAGCAGTTACTCAAGGGGGATTAACTATGGCTACACCTTC
few TRBJ1-1 TRBV11-3 TRBD1 CASSSETGVKSTEAFF TGTGCCAGCAGCTCGGAGACAGGGGTGAAGAGCACTGAAGCTTTCTTT
NA TRBJ2-3 TRBV2 TRBD2 CASREPSGGAGTDTQYF TGTGCCAGCAGGGAACCTAGCGGGGGGGCGGGCACAGATACGCAGTATTTT
NA TRBJ1-4 TRBV25-1 TRBD1 CASSETAGTGVEKLFF TGTGCCAGCAGTGAAACAGCCGGGACAGGGGTTGAAAAACTGTTTTTT
NA TRBJ2-1 TRBV7-3 TRBD2 CASSVTSGSPYNEQFF TGTGCCAGCAGCGTAACTAGCGGGAGTCCCTACAATGAGCAGTTCTTC
NA TRBJ1-2 TRBV7-9 TRBD1 CASSLTETGGGGYTF TGTGCCAGCAGTTTAACCGAGACAGGGGGTGGAGGCTACACCTTC
NA TRBJ2-7 TRBV7-3 NA CASSTWTVPSYEQYF TGTGCCAGCAGCACCTGGACAGTACCTTCCTACGAGCAGTACTTC
NA TRBJ2-7 TRBV12-3/TRBV12-4 NA CASSLGQPYEQYF TGTGCCAGCAGTTTAGGACAGCCCTACGAGCAGTACTTC
NA TRBJ1-2 TRBV10-3 NA CAISEVEGVPDGYTF TGTGCCATCAGTGAGGTAGAGGGGGTCCCTGATGGCTACACCTTC
NA TRBJ1-2 TRBV3-1/TRBV3-2 TRBD1 CASSHHGQGISYGYTF TGTGCCAGCAGCCATCACGGACAGGGAATCTCCTATGGCTACACCTTC
NA TRBJ2-1 TRBV5-6 TRBD2 CASSPLTSGGAYNEQFF TGTGCCAGCAGCCCCCTTACGAGCGGGGGGGCGTACAATGAGCAGTTCTTC
NA TRBJ1-4 TRBV4-1 TRBD1 CASSHSPGDSTNEKLFF TGCGCCAGCAGCCATTCGCCCGGGGACAGCACTAATGAAAAACTGTTTTTT
NA TRBJ2-3 TRBV7-9 NA CASTLTGTDTDTQYF TGTGCCAGCACCTTAACCGGGACTGATACAGATACGCAGTATTTT
NA TRBJ1-1 TRBV2 TRBD1 CASSGTGITEAFF TGTGCCAGCAGTGGGACAGGGATAACTGAAGCTTTCTTT
NA TRBJ1-2 TRBV19 NA CATSGLSGYTF TGTGCCACCTCGGGTCTTTCTGGCTACACCTTC
NA TRBJ2-1 TRBV27 TRBD1 CASSPGQGAWDEQFF TGTGCCAGCAGTCCGGGACAGGGGGCCTGGGATGAGCAGTTCTTC
NA TRBJ2-1 TRBV19 NA CASRHRVSSYNEQFF TGTGCCAGTAGACACAGGGTGAGCTCCTACAATGAGCAGTTCTTC
NA TRBJ1-5 TRBV5-6 NA CASSRQSNQPQHF TGTGCCAGCAGCCGACAGTCCAATCAGCCCCAGCATTTT
NA TRBJ2-2 TRBV5-6 TRBD1 CASSSGQGWAGELFF TGTGCCAGCAGCTCCGGACAGGGTTGGGCCGGGGAGCTGTTTTTT
NA TRBJ2-1 TRBV27 TRBD2 CASSLGVAGFNEQFF TGTGCCAGCAGTTTAGGGGTAGCGGGGTTTAATGAGCAGTTCTTC
NA TRBJ2-7 TRBV23-1 NA CASSQYGGAGGKEQYF TGCGCCAGCAGTCAATATGGGGGTGCAGGGGGGAAGGAGCAGTACTTC
NA TRBJ1-6 TRBV7-9 NA CASSPSRGQLNSPLHF TGTGCCAGCAGCCCCTCTCGAGGCCAGTTAAATTCACCCCTCCACTTT
NA TRBJ1-5 TRBV5-6 NA CASSLSRVNQPQHF TGTGCCAGCAGCTTGAGCAGGGTAAATCAGCCCCAGCATTTT
NA TRBJ2-1 TRBV11-3 NA CASSRSTHEQFF TGTGCCAGCAGCCGCTCTACCCATGAGCAGTTCTTC